Sequencing of this T cell receptor (beta chain) was carried out in a study of T cell changes during pregnancy in multiple sclerosis. The germline CDR1 and CDR2 sequences are SNHLY and FYNNEI. Trimming removed 4 bases from V and 5 bases from J; junction bases left unmatched: 6. The CDR3 contains 16 residues. Sequencing used immunoSEQ multiplex PCR; TCRdb keeps in-frame clones, though not all of them. The sample lists around 70,000 clones; nearly 95% were seen once. The sequencing here drew on CD4+ T cells from peripheral blood mononuclear cells, taken after pregnancy. The sequence came from a female donor with multiple sclerosis, enrolled in a pregnancy study. The V and J genes are TRBV2 and TRBJ2-5; 14 bases line up with TRBD2. CDR3 nucleotide sequence: TGTGCCAGCAGTGGACGGACTAGCGGGAGGCGGGAGACCCAGTACTTC. Translation gives CASSGRTSGRRETQYF. Complete variable domain (other parts from reference TRBV2 and TRBJ2-5): EPEVTQTPSHQVTQMGQEVILRCVPISNHLYFYWYRQILGQKVEFLVSFYNNEISEKSEIFDDQFSVERPDGSNFTLKIRSTKLEDSAMYFCASSGRTSGRRETQYFGPGTRLLVL.